Each of the 27 T cell receptor beta chains below was sequenced from the same sample in a study of blood T cell repertoires in COVID-19. The method was immunoSEQ multiplex PCR; TCRdb's version includes in-frame clones alone and lacks a portion of them. The data contain more than 300,000 clones, 70% to 90% of them singletons. The sample comprised peripheral blood. The receptors shown here come from a woman aged 25 to 39 with COVID-19, enrolled during active disease.

This clone was recorded once. DNA for the CDR3: TGTGCCAGCAGCCCCACGCCCCTACCGGGACTAGACTTCAATGAGCAGTTCTTC. It specifies CASSPTPLPGLDFNEQFF. The chain has TRBV7-3 and TRBJ2-1; 8 nucleotides agree with TRBD2. The CDR3 contains 18 residues. Germline CDR1 is SGHTA and CDR2 is FQGTGA. J gave up 6 bases and V 5 bases, and 18 bases lay outside the gene matches.

This chain connects TRBV6-2 or TRBV6-3 to TRBJ1-5; D gene ambiguous. This CDR3 is 14 amino acids long. The V gene lost 4 bases and the J gene lost 6 bases, with 13 bases spanning the gap. Germline CDR1 and CDR2: MNHEY and SVGEGT. The CDR3 sequence: CASSWTHLAQPQHF. The CDR3 DNA reads as TGTGCCAGCAGTTGGACTCACCTTGCTCAGCCCCAGCATTTT.

The V and J genes are TRBV11-2 and TRBJ2-5; D may be TRBD2 (6 bases). Germline V gene lookup returns CDR1 SGHAT and CDR2 FQNNGV. CDR3 size: 13 residues. V was trimmed by 3 bases and J by 9 bases, leaving 14 bases between them. CDR3 bases: TGTGCCAGCAGCTTGGGGGGTCCCGGGTCCCAGTACTTC. Translating it yields CASSLGGPGSQYF.

J is TRBJ1-3 and V is TRBV6-6; 9 bases are shared with TRBD1. The V and J ends lost 5 bases and 2 bases, in that order; junction bases with no gene match: 10. The CDR3 runs to 17 residues. In germline, CDR1 is MNHNY, CDR2 SVGAGI (reference sequence). CDR3 coding DNA: TGTGCCAGCAGTCGGAGCCCGGACAGGGGAGCTGGAAACACCATATATTTT. It yields the protein CASSRSPDRGAGNTIYF.

The chain joins TRBV5-1 to TRBJ2-2; D unclear. The V and J ends lost 0 bases and 1 base respectively, with 13 bases between them. The germline CDR1 and CDR2 sequences are SGHRS and YFSETQ. The CDR3 sequence is 17 residues long. This CDR3 is CASSLASASLNTGELFF. DNA for the CDR3: TGCGCCAGCAGCTTGGCCTCTGCGTCACTGAACACCGGGGAGCTGTTTTTT.

The chain recombines TRBV30 with TRBJ1-2, with 8 bases aligning to TRBD1. The CDR3 has 14 residues. J lost 5 bases, V lost 2 bases, and 7 bases had no gene match. Germline V CDR1 and CDR2: GTSNPN, SVGIG (reference sequence). CDR3 nucleotides: TGTGCCTGGAGTCTCCAGGGGGCGTATTATGGCTACACCTTC. It is translated as CAWSLQGAYYGYTF.

The chain is built from TRBV21-1 and TRBJ2-7; no DNA check was done on the table's D call, TRBD1. TRBV21-1 is listed as a pseudogene. There are 13 residues in the CDR3. The DNA of the CDR3 is TGTGCCAGATCCGGGGGACAGGGGCACGAGCAGTACTTC. It yields the protein CARSGGQGHEQYF.

This chain connects TRBV12-5 to TRBJ2-2; TRBD2 matches 8 bases. V was pared by 3 bases and J by 1 base, with 1 base of the junction left unmatched. Germline V gene data show CDR1 as LGHNT and CDR2 as FRNRAP. The CDR3 is 15 amino acids. The DNA of the CDR3 is TGTGCTAGTGGTTTAGCGGGAGAGAACACCGGGGAGCTGTTTTTT. This encodes CASGLAGENTGELFF.

The rearrangement uses TRBV2 and TRBJ1-5, with unresolved D. Trimming took off 3 bases at V and 0 bases at J, with 12 bases between the two ends. There are 16 residues in the CDR3. The germline CDR1 and CDR2 sequences are SNHLY and FYNNEI. The CDR3 bases are TGTGCCAGCAGTGATGGTCGGGGAGGTAGCAATCAGCCCCAGCATTTT. Its translation: CASSDGRGGSNQPQHF.

Many counts were recorded for this clone. This chain connects TRBV30 to TRBJ1-5; 7 bases align to TRBD1. V gave up 5 bases and J gave up 4 bases; unmatched junction bases: 14. Per the germline V gene, CDR1 is GTSNPN and CDR2 is SVGIG (reference sequence). The CDR3 runs to 16 residues. CDR3 sequence reads: CAWAPWGGTANQPQHF. The CDR3 coding sequence is TGTGCCTGGGCCCCGTGGGGCGGGACAGCAAATCAGCCCCAGCATTTT.

This clone is labeled medium-sized (0.01 to 0.1%). The V gene is TRBV13, the J gene TRBJ2-7; D is perhaps TRBD2 (6 bases). Trimming left V 1 base short and J 7 bases short, with 11 bases between. There are 13 residues in the CDR3. In germline, CDR1 is PRHDT, CDR2 FYEKMQ (reference sequence). CDR3: CASSLDGSREQYF. In DNA, the CDR3 is TGTGCCAGCAGCTTAGACGGGAGTCGTGAGCAGTACTTC. Complete variable domain (other parts from reference TRBV13 and TRBJ2-7): AAGVIQSPRHLIKEKRETATLKCYPIPRHDTVYWYQQGPGQDPQFLISFYEKMQSDKGSIPDRFSAQQFSDYHSELNMSSLELGDSALYFCASSLDGSREQYFGPGTRLTVT.

This clone was counted a single time. The chain combines TRBV30 with TRBJ1-4; D is ambiguous. The CDR3 loop spans 12 amino acids. Germline V gives CDR1 GTSNPN, CDR2 SVGIG (reference sequence). Trimming stripped 5 bases from V and 3 bases from J, with 7 bases between. The chain's CDR3 is CAWLRANEKLFF. For the CDR3, the DNA is TGTGCCTGGTTACGGGCTAATGAAAAACTGTTTTTT.

This clone was observed a single time. V gene TRBV2 combines with J gene TRBJ2-5; 8 bases map to TRBD1. CDR1 is SNHLY and CDR2 is FYNNEI in the germline V gene. J lost 5 bases, V lost 6 bases, and 8 bases had no gene match. CDR3 size: 14 residues. CDR3 amino acids: CASSSQGAGETQYF. CDR3 bases: TGTGCCAGCAGCAGCCAGGGGGCTGGTGAGACCCAGTACTTC.

The chain employs TRBV29-1 and TRBJ2-3; 8 nucleotides agree with TRBD2. The CDR3 is 13 amino acids. J was trimmed by 6 bases and V by 4 bases; bases with no gene match: 6. Germline CDR1 is SQVTM and CDR2 is ANQGSEA. The CDR3 DNA follows: TGCAGCGTTGGATTAGCGGGGTCCGATACGCAGTATTTT. As protein: CSVGLAGSDTQYF.

The rearrangement uses TRBV9 and TRBJ2-7; 8 bases map to TRBD2. Trimming removed 7 bases from V and 4 bases from J; junction bases left unmatched: 7. Per germline, CDR1 SGDLS and CDR2 YYNGEE. CDR3 length equals 13 residues. CDR3 DNA: TGTGCCAGCTCGACTAGCGTCGGTTACGAGCAGTACTTC. It is translated as CASSTSVGYEQYF. The full variable domain, completed using reference TRBV9 and TRBJ2-7, is DSGVTQTPKHLITATGQRVTLRCSPRSGDLSVYWYQQSLDQGLQFLIQYYNGEERAKGNILERFSAQQFPDLHSELNLSSLELGDSALYFCASSTSVGYEQYFGPGTRLTVT.

The CDR3 bases are TGTGCCAGCGGCTTGGCGGGGGACAGGGGTTACAATGAGCAGTTCTTC. This translates into CASGLAGDRGYNEQFF. The chain is built from TRBV28 and TRBJ2-1; 10 positions match TRBD1. This CDR3 has 16 amino acids. CDR1 is MDHEN, CDR2 SYDVKM, per germline. The trim removed 8 bases at V and 4 bases at J, leaving 11 bases unmatched. Filled out from reference TRBV28 and TRBJ2-1, the complete variable domain reads DVKVTQSSRYLVKRTGEKVFLECVQDMDHENMFWYRQDPGLGLRLIYFSYDVKMKEKGDIPEGYSVSREKKERFSLILESASTNQTSMYLCASGLAGDRGYNEQFFGPGTRLTVL.

In its sample, this clone was seen once. The chain is built from TRBV27 and TRBJ1-1; 10 nucleotides line up with TRBD1. This CDR3 is built from 16 residues. J lost 0 bases, V lost 5 bases, and 6 bases had no gene match. Germline V gene sequence: CDR1 MNHEY, CDR2 SMNVEV (reference sequence). Here the CDR3 reads CASSPWTGGMNTEAFF. The CDR3 region has the DNA TGTGCCAGCAGTCCCTGGACAGGGGGGATGAACACTGAAGCTTTCTTT.

This chain joins TRBV11-2 and TRBJ2-6; D unresolved. This CDR3 comprises 12 residues. CDR1 and CDR2 from the germline V gene are SGHAT and FQNNGV. The CDR3 nucleotides are TGTGCGACAACGGTGGGGGCCAACGTCCTGACTTTC. Translated, it gives CATTVGANVLTF.

This clone has a single count. This chain connects TRBV27 to TRBJ2-6; weak D call: TRBD1 (6 bases). The V and J ends lost 4 bases and 0 bases respectively, with 13 bases between them. Germline V gives CDR1 MNHEY, CDR2 SMNVEV (reference sequence). This CDR3 contains 17 residues. CDR3 region: CASSSAGVYSGANVLTF. The DNA of the CDR3 is TGTGCCAGCAGTTCGGCAGGGGTATACTCTGGGGCCAACGTCCTGACTTTC.

This clone has a handful of counts. V and J are TRBV6-2 or TRBV6-3 and TRBJ1-2; 9 nucleotides align to TRBD1. The trim removed 5 bases at V and 8 bases at J, leaving 9 bases unmatched. Germline V lookup: CDR1 MNHEY, CDR2 SVGEGT. The CDR3 spans 14 residues. Here the CDR3 reads CASSTMNRGRGYTF. CDR3 coding DNA: TGTGCCAGCAGTACGATGAACAGGGGGCGAGGCTACACCTTC.

The chain couples TRBV6-1 to TRBJ2-2, with D possibly TRBD1 on 6 matching bases. Germline V lookup: CDR1 MNHNS, CDR2 SASEGT. This CDR3 spans 16 amino acids. The germline V and J ends were trimmed by 2 bases and 6 bases, with 16 bases remaining between them. This chain's CDR3 is CASSEPDSLGAGELFF. CDR3 DNA sequence: TGTGCCAGCAGTGAACCGGACAGCTTGGGGGCCGGGGAGCTGTTTTTT.

The gene calls are TRBV4-1 and TRBJ2-1; 14 bases are a match to TRBD2. V dropped 1 base and J dropped 12; count of bases not matched to a gene: 5. In germline, CDR1 is MGHRA, CDR2 YSYEKL. The CDR3 runs 15 residues. CDR3 region: CASSQGLAGGGGQFF. Written as DNA, the CDR3 is TGCGCCAGCAGCCAAGGACTAGCGGGAGGGGGAGGGCAGTTCTTC.

The chain has TRBV7-9 and TRBJ2-2; possible D gene TRBD2, 5 bases. Germline loops: CDR1 SEHNR, CDR2 FQNEAQ (reference sequence). The germline V and J ends were trimmed by 4 bases and 4 bases, with 7 bases remaining between them. CDR3 length equals 13 residues. CDR3: CASSSGLTGELFF. CDR3 nucleotide sequence: TGTGCCAGCAGCTCCGGACTCACCGGGGAGCTGTTTTTT.

This clone was recorded once. V is TRBV28 and J is TRBJ2-5, with 15 bases matching TRBD2. Germline V gene lookup returns CDR1 MDHEN and CDR2 SYDVKM. After removal of 5 bases from V and 5 bases from J, the junction contained 6 bases not matched to a gene. The CDR3 is 16 amino acids. This CDR3 reads CASSGLAGGLGETQYF. The DNA of the CDR3 is TGTGCCAGCAGTGGACTAGCGGGAGGGCTGGGGGAGACCCAGTACTTC. Full variable domain (outside the CDR3, taken from reference TRBV28 and TRBJ2-5): DVKVTQSSRYLVKRTGEKVFLECVQDMDHENMFWYRQDPGLGLRLIYFSYDVKMKEKGDIPEGYSVSREKKERFSLILESASTNQTSMYLCASSGLAGGLGETQYFGPGTRLLVL.

The genes are TRBV7-2 and TRBJ2-1; 7 bases align to TRBD2. This CDR3 has 14 residues. The trim removed 1 base at V and 15 bases at J, leaving 12 bases unmatched. The germline gives CDR1 SGHTA, CDR2 FQGNSA. As DNA, the CDR3 is TGTGCCAGCAGCTTAGAGGCTAGCGGAAGTGATTTGTTCTTC. This encodes CASSLEASGSDLFF.

The chain uses TRBV2 and TRBJ2-5, with 11 bases matching TRBD1. The CDR3 is made up of 15 amino acids. Germline V gene data show CDR1 as SNHLY and CDR2 as FYNNEI. The ends lost 7 bases at V and 5 bases at J; junction bases unmatched: 9. CDR3 region: CASTAGTGGFETQYF. In DNA, the CDR3 is TGTGCCAGCACCGCCGGGACAGGGGGATTCGAGACCCAGTACTTC. Full variable domain (outside the CDR3, taken from reference TRBV2 and TRBJ2-5): EPEVTQTPSHQVTQMGQEVILRCVPISNHLYFYWYRQILGQKVEFLVSFYNNEISEKSEIFDDQFSVERPDGSNFTLKIRSTKLEDSAMYFCASTAGTGGFETQYFGPGTRLLVL.

This chain uses TRBV5-1 with TRBJ2-1, with 7 bases that match TRBD2. Unmatched junction bases numbered 5, after V lost 5 bases and J lost 0 bases. This CDR3 comprises 15 residues. CDR1 is SGHRS, CDR2 YFSETQ, per germline. The CDR3 loop reads CASSWGGSSYNEQFF. In DNA, the CDR3 is TGCGCCAGCAGTTGGGGCGGGAGCTCCTACAATGAGCAGTTCTTC.